This TCR beta chain derives from a study of T cells in Graves' hyperthyroidism and ophthalmopathy. TCR beta CDR3 regions were amplified from RNA. The HTBI primer set drove a first-round RT-PCR of the TCR CDR3. TCRdb itself ran the multiplex PCR reads through MiXCR, one entry per CDR3 protein. The data contain 300,000 to 400,000 distinct CDR3 sequences, 18% of them seen just once; the ten biggest clones take up about 49%. The definition of stable Graves' hyperthyroidism was no ophthalmopathy progression within 18 months. Germline CDR1 reads SGHTA; CDR2 reads FQGTGA. This CDR3 comprises 15 residues. Unmatched junction bases numbered 4, after V lost 1 base and J lost 6 bases.

The V gene is TRBV7-3, the J gene TRBJ2-1; 9 bases map to TRBD2. The TCR was taken from a woman between 45 and 65 years old with Graves' hyperthyroidism. Sequenced: blood. CDR3 loop: CASSLRLAELNEQFF. The CDR3 DNA sequence: TGTGCCAGCAGCTTAAGACTAGCGGAGCTCAATGAGCAGTTCTTC. Full variable domain (outside the CDR3, taken from reference TRBV7-3 and TRBJ2-1): GAGVSQTPSNKVTEKGKYVELRCDPISGHTALYWYRQSLGQGPEFLIYFQGTGAADDSGLPNDRFFAVRPEGSVSTLKIQRTERGDSAVYLCASSLRLAELNEQFFGPGTRLTVL.